Each of the 30 T cell receptor beta chains below was sequenced from the same sample in a study of T cell clonality in common variable immunodeficiency. Measured with immunoSEQ multiplex PCR; TCRdb has only the in-frame clones, and not every one. The profile covers about 37,000 clones, none occurring a single time. The sample comprised peripheral blood mononuclear cells. The receptors here all came from a person between 18 and 70 years old in good health.

The table lists this clone with many counts. CDR3 DNA, as far as it was read: TGTGCCAGCAGCCAAGTCGGGCTAGCCAATGAG. This codes for CASSQVGLANE. The CDR3 in its entirety is CASSQVGLANEQFF. This chain uses TRBV4-2 with TRBJ2-1; D might be TRBD2 (5 bases). The CDR3 end falls 3 residues outside the read, so it is completed with the germline J gene. Deletions cut 1 base from V and 6 bases from J, with 10 bases between. The CDR3 has 14 amino acids. The germline CDR1 and CDR2 sequences are LGHNA and YNFKEQ.

This clone was recorded at least ten times. Read data end 3 residues before the CDR3 end; the end is taken from the germline J gene. V usage is TRBV6-1 and J usage is TRBJ2-7; TRBD1 might be the D (6 bases). The ends were cut back, 0 bases at V and 2 bases at J, with 11 bases in the middle. Germline assignment: CDR1 MNHNS and CDR2 SASEGT. The CDR3 totals 15 residues. The covered CDR3 bases are TGTGCCAGCAGTGAAGCCGGACAGCTCCCCTACGAG. It encodes CASSEAGQLPYE. The complete CDR3 protein is CASSEAGQLPYEQYF.

This clone was counted at least ten times. The CDR3 end falls 3 residues outside the read, so it is completed with the germline J gene. The rearrangement links TRBV30 to TRBJ2-7, with 10 bases matching TRBD1. Germline lookup yields CDR1 GTSNPN and CDR2 SVGIG (reference sequence). V gave up 3 bases and J gave up 1 base; unmatched junction bases: 6. This CDR3 is built from 15 residues. The CDR3 spells CAWRTPGQGSYEQYF. The DNA read from the CDR3 is TGTGCCTGGAGAACCCCGGGACAGGGGTCCTACGAG.

This clone was counted ten times or more. The read is 3 residues too short to cover the CDR3 end, so that end is filled in from the germline J gene. The chain uses TRBV2 and TRBJ2-7; D may be TRBD1 (8 bases). The V gene lost 4 bases and the J gene lost 6 bases, with 16 bases spanning the gap. Germline lookup yields CDR1 SNHLY and CDR2 FYNNEI. The CDR3 consists of 14 residues. The chain's CDR3 is CASSVVQGEGEQYF. The sequenced CDR3 bases are TGTGCCAGCAGTGTCGTACAGGGGGAGGGCGAG.

This clone came up many times. The sequenced fragment ends 3 residues before the CDR3 boundary, so the rest is inferred from the germline J gene. The chain joins TRBV4-1 to TRBJ2-3; 11 nucleotides align to TRBD2. CDR1 and CDR2 from the germline V gene are MGHRA and YSYEKL. CDR3 length: 17 amino acids. V shed 3 bases, J shed 5 bases, and the junction held 10 bases outside the gene matches. The CDR3 loop is CASSQILAGGLVDTQYF. CDR3 DNA, as far as it was read: TGCGCCAGCAGCCAGATCCTAGCGGGAGGCTTAGTAGATACG.

The table lists this clone with many counts. The read comes to an end 3 residues before the CDR3 does, leaving the germline J gene to fill in the end. The J gene is TRBJ2-7, the V gene TRBV12-5, with D tentatively TRBD2 (6 bases). From germline, CDR1 is LGHNT and CDR2 FRNRAP. CDR3 length equals 15 residues. Deletions cut 4 bases from V and 3 bases from J, with 16 bases between. Here the CDR3 reads CASGSGGEVVYEQYF. CDR3 bases read: TGTGCTAGTGGTTCCGGAGGGGAGGTGGTCTACGAG.

As concerns this clone: With the read ending 3 residues before the CDR3 end, the germline J gene is used to fill in that end. The chain uses TRBV2 and TRBJ2-2, with a possible D match to TRBD2 (5 bases). The CDR3 runs to 12 residues. CDR1 is SNHLY and CDR2 is FYNNEI in the germline V gene. Incomplete CDR3 DNA: TGTGCCAGCAGAGAGGGCGCCGAAAAG. This encodes CASREGAEK. The full CDR3 protein is CASREGAEKLFF.

This clone was picked up many times. The read stops 3 residues short of the end of the CDR3; the missing end is completed from the germline J gene. This rearrangement joins TRBV4-1 to TRBJ2-7; possible D gene TRBD2, 6 bases. The CDR3 spans 15 residues. V lost 0 bases, J lost 3 bases, and 12 bases lay in between. CDR1 is MGHRA, CDR2 YSYEKL, per germline. The CDR3 loop reads CASSQEISGIYEQYF. CDR3 DNA, as far as it was read: TGCGCCAGCAGCCAAGAGATTAGCGGAATCTACGAG.

This clone has ten or more counts. Coverage ceases 3 residues before the CDR3 finishes, and the germline J gene fills in the end. This chain uses TRBV19 with TRBJ2-4; 10 bases fit TRBD2. Per the germline V gene, CDR1 is LNHDA and CDR2 is SQIVND (reference sequence). The junction had 2 bases not matched to a gene; V was cut back by 1 base and J by 8 bases. The CDR3 runs 14 residues. The sequenced CDR3 bases are TGTGCCAGTAGTATAGGACTAGCGGGTGACATT. As protein: CASSIGLAGDI. From start to end, the CDR3 is CASSIGLAGDIQYF.

The table lists this clone with many counts. The read finishes 3 residues shy of the CDR3 end, and the germline J gene is used to complete it. The chain has TRBV12-3 or TRBV12-4 and TRBJ2-5, with 7 positions matching TRBD2. The CDR3 runs 14 residues. The V gene end was trimmed by 5 bases and the J gene end by 5 bases; junction bases not matched to a gene: 8. CDR3: CASSRASGSETQYF. CDR3 bases read: TGTGCCAGCAGTCGGGCTAGCGGAAGCGAGACC.

There are many counts of this clone. The read gets to within 3 residues of the CDR3 end, and the germline J gene fills in the rest. The genes are TRBV20-1 and TRBJ1-2, with TRBD1 matching 11 bases. The CDR3 consists of 16 residues. The V and J ends lost 5 bases and 0 bases, in that order; junction bases with no gene match: 8. The germline V gene encodes CDR1 DFQATT and CDR2 SNEGSKA (reference sequence). CDR3 protein: CSAGRTGGATNYGYTF. CDR3 DNA (partial): TGCAGTGCTGGAAGGACAGGGGGCGCTACTAACTATGGC.

Many counts were recorded for this clone. The CDR3 reads CASTICYYQPQHF. The part of the CDR3 DNA that was read is TGTGCCAGCACAATCTGTTACTATCAGCCC. The chain is built from TRBV14 and TRBJ1-5; D call uncertain. The read gets to within 3 residues of the CDR3 end, and the germline J gene fills in the rest. Germline CDR1 is SGHDN and CDR2 is FVKESK. V was shortened by 7 bases and J by 5 bases, with 12 bases between the two germline ends. This CDR3 spans 13 amino acids.

This clone was recorded many times. The read comes to an end 3 residues before the CDR3 does, leaving the germline J gene to fill in the end. This chain uses TRBV30 with TRBJ2-7; D ambiguous. V shed 2 bases and J shed 5 bases, with 7 bases lying between them. This CDR3 has 11 residues. Germline V gene sequence: CDR1 GTSNPN, CDR2 SVGIG (reference sequence). The CDR3 bases that were read are TGTGCCTGGAGTCGAAGGGACGAG. Its translation: CAWSRRDE. The CDR3 in its entirety is CAWSRRDEQYF.

A note on this clone: The read falls 3 residues short of the CDR3 end, and the missing part is taken from the germline J gene. The rearrangement links TRBV2 to TRBJ1-5; D unresolved. Germline V gene data show CDR1 as SNHLY and CDR2 as FYNNEI. The CDR3 consists of 15 residues. V was clipped by 1 base and J by 5 bases, with 12 bases between them. Partial CDR3 DNA: TGTGCCAGCAGTGAAGGGCCCACGCCCTATCAGCCC. It specifies CASSEGPTPYQP. The CDR3 in its entirety is CASSEGPTPYQPQHF.

In this sample, this clone turned up a few times. The sequence runs out 3 residues before the end of the CDR3; the remainder is reconstructed from the germline J gene. This chain joins TRBV5-1 and TRBJ1-4; TRBD1 agrees at 10 bases. V gave up 5 bases and J gave up 8 bases; unmatched junction bases: 6. This CDR3 has 14 amino acids. The V gene's germline CDR1 is SGHRS and CDR2 YFSETQ. CDR3 sequence: CASRLTGGREKLFF. The covered CDR3 bases are TGCGCCAGCAGATTGACAGGGGGCCGGGAAAAA.

This clone has a count of ten or more. The read ends 3 residues before the CDR3 terminus; that terminus is restored from the germline J gene. The chain combines TRBV28 with TRBJ2-1; maybe TRBD2 (6 bases). V was clipped by 2 bases and J by 6 bases, with 14 bases between them. The CDR3 covers 15 residues. Germline V CDR1 and CDR2: MDHEN, SYDVKM. The part of the CDR3 DNA that was read is TGTGCCAGCAGTTTAATAGCGGCCACCGGCAATGAG. Its protein is CASSLIAATGNE. The full CDR3 is CASSLIAATGNEQFF.

This clone was seen ten or more times. The CDR3 goes on 3 residues after the read ends, and that part is filled in from the germline J gene. The J gene is TRBJ1-1, the V gene TRBV2, with 7 bases fitting TRBD1. The ends lost 6 bases at V and 1 base at J; junction bases unmatched: 5. This CDR3 is 14 amino acids long. The germline gives CDR1 SNHLY, CDR2 FYNNEI. The CDR3 loop reads CASSPRTGNTEAFF. The DNA read from the CDR3 is TGTGCCAGCAGCCCTCGGACAGGGAACACTGAA.

Ten or more counts support this clone. The observed sequence ends 3 residues before the CDR3 terminus, with the missing tail filled in from the germline J gene. The V gene is TRBV9, the J gene TRBJ2-1; D is undetermined. The length of the CDR3 is 12 residues. V was cut by 1 base and J by 7 bases, with 6 bases left in between. Looked up from germline, CDR1 is SGDLS and CDR2 is YYNGEE. Incomplete CDR3 DNA: TGTGCCAGCAGCGTAAAAGGGAATGAG. It specifies CASSVKGNE. The entire CDR3 is CASSVKGNEQFF.

This clone was seen ten or more times. The observed sequence ends 3 residues before the CDR3 terminus, with the missing tail filled in from the germline J gene. The chain is built from TRBV5-1 and TRBJ1-6; D is perhaps TRBD1 (5 bases). Between the trimmed V and J ends, which lost 1 base and 7 bases, there was a span of 9 bases. The CDR3 is 14 residues long. Germline CDR1 reads SGHRS; CDR2 reads YFSETQ. CDR3 DNA (partial): TGCGCCAGCAGCTTGAACAGGCTGAATTCACCC. Its translation: CASSLNRLNSP. The entire CDR3 is CASSLNRLNSPLHF.

At least ten counts were recorded for this clone. Sequencing ends 3 residues short of the CDR3 end; the germline J gene provides the rest. The V gene is TRBV15, the J gene TRBJ2-7, with 10 bases aligning to TRBD1. Germline CDR1 is LNHNV and CDR2 is YYDKDF (reference sequence). The V segment lost 5 bases and the J segment 1 base; nucleotides outside the gene matches: 2. The CDR3 totals 14 residues. The CDR3 region is CATSGDRGSYEQYF. The CDR3 bases that were read are TGTGCCACCAGCGGGGACAGGGGTTCCTACGAG.

At least ten counts were recorded for this clone. The sequence runs out 3 residues before the end of the CDR3; the remainder is reconstructed from the germline J gene. The genes are TRBV29-1 and TRBJ1-5; the D is unclear. The V and J ends lost 2 bases and 9 bases respectively, with 11 bases between them. This CDR3 is 12 amino acids long. Germline V gives CDR1 SQVTM, CDR2 ANQGSEA. The covered CDR3 bases are TGCAGCGTTGAAACCTCCTCCGGGCCC. It encodes CSVETSSGP. From start to end, the CDR3 is CSVETSSGPQHF.

This clone was counted many times. The CDR3 goes on 3 residues after the read ends, and that part is filled in from the germline J gene. The chain couples TRBV19 to TRBJ1-6; TRBD1 matches 8 bases. CDR1 and CDR2 (germline): LNHDA, SQIVND (reference sequence). This CDR3 comprises 18 residues. The J segment lost 0 bases and the V segment lost 6 bases, leaving 10 bases of the junction unmatched. The CDR3 here is CASSGQGQLGSYNSPLHF. CDR3 DNA (partial): TGTGCCAGTAGCGGACAGGGCCAGCTGGGCTCCTATAATTCACCC.

This clone was observed many times. The read ends 3 residues early relative to the CDR3; the germline J gene fills the gap. The rearrangement links TRBV5-1 to TRBJ2-7; D possibly corresponds to TRBD1 (6 bases). This CDR3 is 15 amino acids long. Trimming took off 0 bases at V and 4 bases at J, with 14 bases between the two ends. CDR1 is SGHRS and CDR2 is YFSETQ in the germline V gene. Partial CDR3 DNA: TGCGCCAGCAGCTTGGCGGACAGAGACTTTTACGAG. Translated, it gives CASSLADRDFYE. The entire CDR3 reads CASSLADRDFYEQYF.

In this sample, this clone turned up many times. The read comes to an end 3 residues before the CDR3 does, leaving the germline J gene to fill in the end. This chain uses TRBV29-1 with TRBJ2-7; 7 bases line up with TRBD2. The CDR3 contains 13 residues. J lost 5 bases, V lost 7 bases, and 11 bases had no gene match. Germline CDR1 and CDR2: SQVTM and ANQGSEA. The CDR3 bases that were read are TGCAGCGAGCTAACTAGCGCGGTCGACGAG. It codes for CSELTSAVDE. The CDR3, in full, reads CSELTSAVDEQYF.

This clone was detected many times. The sequence runs out 3 residues before the end of the CDR3; the remainder is reconstructed from the germline J gene. The J gene is TRBJ1-4, the V gene TRBV2; no clear D. The germline V and J ends were trimmed by 3 bases and 7 bases, with 15 bases remaining between them. From germline, CDR1 is SNHLY and CDR2 FYNNEI. This CDR3 is 15 amino acids long. CDR3 DNA, as far as it was read: TGTGCCAGCAGTGATCGCGGAGGCCGAGGTGAAAAA. Translated: CASSDRGGRGEK. The whole CDR3 sequence is CASSDRGGRGEKLFF.

This clone was picked up many times. Read coverage stops 3 residues before the CDR3 terminus; the germline J gene supplies the remainder. The chain combines TRBV6-2 or TRBV6-3 with TRBJ1-4, with D maybe TRBD1 (6 bases). V was cut by 6 bases and J by 5 bases, with 10 bases left in between. CDR3 length equals 13 residues. The germline gives CDR1 MNHEY, CDR2 SVGEGT. CDR3 sequence: CASRKQGNEKLFF. The DNA read from the CDR3 is TGTGCCAGCAGGAAGCAGGGGAATGAAAAA.

This clone was observed at least ten times. The read terminates 3 residues ahead of where the CDR3 ends, so the germline J gene completes it. The J gene is TRBJ2-7, the V gene TRBV2; TRBD1 agrees at 9 bases. After removal of 6 bases from V and 2 bases from J, the junction contained 8 bases not matched to a gene. There are 15 residues in the CDR3. Germline CDR1 and CDR2: SNHLY and FYNNEI. The sequenced CDR3 bases are TGTGCCAGCAGGGGACAGGGACAGTCCACCTACGAG. Translating it yields CASRGQGQSTYE. The full CDR3 sequence reads CASRGQGQSTYEQYF.

This clone has a count of ten or more. The read halts 3 residues ahead of the CDR3 end, with the missing end drawn from the germline J gene. The V and J genes are TRBV5-6 and TRBJ1-2, with TRBD1 matching 7 bases. V gave up 4 bases and J gave up 6 bases; unmatched junction bases: 9. This CDR3 has 14 residues. Germline V gene data show CDR1 as SGHDT and CDR2 as YYEEEE. The part of the CDR3 DNA that was read is TGTGCCAGCAGCGGGGGGACAGCCCCGGATGGC. This codes for CASSGGTAPDG. The whole CDR3 region reads CASSGGTAPDGYTF.

The table lists this clone with many counts. The sequence runs out 3 residues before the end of the CDR3; the remainder is reconstructed from the germline J gene. This sequence joins TRBV6-1 and TRBJ2-1, with D possibly being TRBD1 (5 bases). Germline V CDR1 and CDR2: MNHNS, SASEGT. The V and J ends lost 2 bases and 6 bases respectively, with 14 bases between them. The CDR3 consists of 15 residues. CDR3 DNA, as far as it was read: TGTGCCAGCAGTGAACTGGGTCAGGGTCCCAATGAG. It encodes CASSELGQGPNE. The entire CDR3 sequence reads CASSELGQGPNEQFF.

In its sample, this clone was seen many times. The read falls 3 residues short of the CDR3 end, and the missing part is taken from the germline J gene. The chain couples TRBV2 to TRBJ2-7; 10 bases fit TRBD2. CDR1 and CDR2 (germline): SNHLY, FYNNEI. The trim removed 1 base at V and 2 bases at J, leaving 8 bases unmatched. CDR3 length equals 17 residues. CDR3 loop: CASSEGLAGLFTYEQYF. The sequenced CDR3 bases are TGTGCCAGCAGTGAAGGACTAGCGGGCCTATTTACCTACGAG.